Shown below are 29 T cell receptor beta chains from a single sample sequenced in a study of T cells expressing NK-cell markers. TCRdb re-called the 5' RACE reads and catalogs CDR3 proteins one per entry, DNA excluded. This table lists 200,000 to 300,000 distinct CDR3 sequences. The sequencing sample was made of blood T cells: a sorted CD56 or NKG2C T cell subset, CD4+ or CD8+ T cells, or bulk PBMC T cells (not recorded which). These receptors originate from a man between 18 and 35 years old in good health.

V is TRBV3-1 and J is TRBJ2-7; TCRdb reports TRBD1, a call that lacks DNA to check it against. The length of the CDR3 is 16 residues. The germline gives CDR1 LGHDT, CDR2 YNNKEL (reference sequence). Here the CDR3 reads CASSQSTGTTTYEQYF.

This chain joins TRBV20-1 and TRBJ1-5; TCRdb picks TRBD1, but there is no DNA to check that call. The germline gives CDR1 DFQATT, CDR2 SNEGSKA (reference sequence). There are 14 residues in the CDR3. The CDR3 protein is CSASRGGENQPQHF.

The rearrangement links TRBV19 to TRBJ2-1; absent DNA, TCRdb's TRBD2 call cannot be checked. CDR1 LNHDA and CDR2 SQIVND come from the germline V gene (reference sequence). CDR3 size: 15 residues. The CDR3 sequence is CASSIPGLAGIEQFF.

This chain links TRBV2 with TRBJ2-2; TCRdb's assignment of TRBD1 cannot be checked, as there is no DNA. Germline V lookup: CDR1 SNHLY, CDR2 FYNNEI. There are 16 residues in the CDR3. The CDR3 sequence: CASSEVGQGNTGELFF.

CDR3 sequence: CASSATGPKETQYF. The chain is built from TRBV28 and TRBJ2-5; no DNA is available, so the TRBD2 call from TCRdb remains unchecked. The CDR3 is 14 residues long. CDR1 and CDR2 from the germline V gene are MDHEN and SYDVKM.

The rearrangement links TRBV7-8 to TRBJ2-7. The V gene's germline CDR1 is SGHVS and CDR2 FQNEAQ. This CDR3 comprises 14 residues. CDR3 protein: CASSYLGVSYEQYF. The variable domain in full, with the rest retrieved from reference TRBV7-8 and TRBJ2-7, is GAGVSQSPRYKVAKRGQDVALRCDPISGHVSLFWYQQALGQGPEFLTYFQNEAQLDKSGLPSDRFFAERPEGSVSTLKIQRTQQEDSAVYLCASSYLGVSYEQYFGPGTRLTVT.

The rearrangement uses TRBV20-1 and TRBJ2-3; the D call from TCRdb, TRBD1, cannot be confirmed without DNA. Germline-derived CDR1 and CDR2 are DFQATT and SNEGSKA (reference sequence). This CDR3 comprises 15 residues. This chain's CDR3 is CSAPFRGAWEDTQYF.

The chain has TRBV6-5 and TRBJ2-1; with no DNA, the TCRdb D assignment of TRBD1 cannot be verified. CDR1 and CDR2 (germline): MNHEY, SVGAGI. This CDR3 contains 15 residues. The CDR3 protein is CASSLGAGSENEQFF.

V usage is TRBV20-1 and J usage is TRBJ2-5; without DNA, the TCRdb call of TRBD2 cannot be checked. The CDR3 is made up of 17 amino acids. Germline V gene data show CDR1 as DFQATT and CDR2 as SNEGSKA (reference sequence). CDR3 residues: CSAFRGTSGRAGETQYF.

The chain joins TRBV29-1 to TRBJ2-7. The length of the CDR3 is 13 residues. CDR1 and CDR2 (germline): SQVTM, ANQGSEA. CDR3 loop: CSVEIASSYEQYF.

The V call is TRBV6-5, the J call TRBJ2-1; the D gene TCRdb calls, TRBD1, cannot be checked with no DNA. CDR3 length: 15 residues. The germline gives CDR1 MNHEY, CDR2 SVGAGI. The CDR3 protein is CASSYGQGVYNEQFF.

V gene TRBV6-5 combines with J gene TRBJ2-4. CDR1 and CDR2 (germline): MNHEY, SVGAGI. The CDR3 extends over 15 amino acids. The CDR3: CASSSSAEAKNIQYF.

The chain couples TRBV28 to TRBJ1-1; there is no DNA to check the TCRdb D call of TRBD1. Per the germline V gene, CDR1 is MDHEN and CDR2 is SYDVKM. The CDR3 is 16 residues long. CDR3 amino acids: CASSFGGQGLNTEAFF. The whole variable domain, remainder taken from reference TRBV28 and TRBJ1-1, is DVKVTQSSRYLVKRTGEKVFLECVQDMDHENMFWYRQDPGLGLRLIYFSYDVKMKEKGDIPEGYSVSREKKERFSLILESASTNQTSMYLCASSFGGQGLNTEAFFGQGTRLTVV.

The chain employs TRBV5-4 and TRBJ2-1; TCRdb names TRBD1, which stays unverified in the absence of DNA. The CDR3 runs to 14 residues. CDR1 and CDR2 (germline): SGHNT, YYREEE (reference sequence). CDR3: CASSPGGWDNEQFF.

The V and J genes are TRBV20-1 and TRBJ1-1; the D call of TRBD1 rests on TCRdb alone, since no DNA is present to check it. Germline CDR1 and CDR2: DFQATT and SNEGSKA (reference sequence). CDR3 size: 13 residues. The CDR3 protein is CSAVGRGHTEAFF.

The gene calls are TRBV15 and TRBJ2-3; the D gene TCRdb calls, TRBD2, cannot be checked with no DNA. CDR3 size: 16 residues. The germline CDR1 and CDR2 sequences are LNHNV and YYDKDF (reference sequence). CDR3 protein: CATSERTSGWRLLQYF.

The chain links TRBV30 to TRBJ2-6. Germline CDR1 GTSNPN, CDR2 SVGIG (reference sequence). The CDR3 loop spans 14 amino acids. The CDR3 protein is CARRGHSGANVLTF.

The chain couples TRBV6-4 to TRBJ2-1; TCRdb's D call of TRBD1 is untestable without DNA. The germline CDR1 and CDR2 sequences are MRHNA and SNTAGT. This CDR3 region has 16 residues. The CDR3 loop is CASSDESGQGRNEQFF.

The rearrangement joins TRBV5-1 to TRBJ1-1; without DNA, the TCRdb call of TRBD1 cannot be checked. CDR3 length equals 16 residues. Germline CDR1 and CDR2: SGHRS and YFSETQ. CDR3 residues: CASSLDQGGSRTEAFF.

The chain couples TRBV30 to TRBJ2-1; TCRdb designates TRBD1, a call that cannot be tested without DNA. CDR1 and CDR2 from the germline V gene are GTSNPN and SVGIG (reference sequence). This CDR3 comprises 12 residues. The CDR3 loop is CAGQGSYNEQFF. Together with reference TRBV30 and TRBJ2-1, the CDR3 gives the full variable domain: SQTIHQWPATLVQPVGSPLSLECTVEGTSNPNLYWYRQAAGRGLQLLFYSVGIGQISSEVPQNLSASRPQDRQFILSSKKLLLSDSGFYLCAGQGSYNEQFFGPGTRLTVL.

The gene calls are TRBV7-2 and TRBJ1-1; TCRdb's D call, TRBD1, is unchecked because there is no DNA. Germline CDR1 is SGHTA and CDR2 is FQGNSA. The CDR3 loop spans 16 amino acids. CDR3 sequence reads: CASSLGKWGVYTEAFF.

This chain connects TRBV20-1 to TRBJ2-1; without DNA, the TCRdb call of TRBD2 cannot be checked. Germline CDR1 is DFQATT and CDR2 is SNEGSKA (reference sequence). CDR3 length: 15 residues. This chain's CDR3 is CSARGRLAGSGEQFF.

This chain connects TRBV5-5 to TRBJ1-2; TCRdb designates TRBD1, a call that cannot be tested without DNA. The CDR3 length is 14 residues. Germline V gene sequence: CDR1 SGHKS, CDR2 YYEKEE (reference sequence). The CDR3 loop reads CASSRIDREYGYTF.

This chain uses TRBV4-2 with TRBJ2-2; the TCRdb call, TRBD2, lacks DNA for checking. Germline CDR1 reads LGHNA; CDR2 reads YNFKEQ. This CDR3 is 19 amino acids long. CDR3 loop: CASSQGTGLAGENTGELFF.

CDR3 residues: CASREMAGPTDTQYF. This chain uses TRBV6-1 with TRBJ2-3; TCRdb's D call, TRBD2, is unchecked because there is no DNA. This CDR3 contains 15 residues. The germline gives CDR1 MNHNS, CDR2 SASEGT.

The chain uses TRBV6-5 and TRBJ2-7; with no DNA, the TCRdb D assignment of TRBD1 cannot be verified. The CDR3 is 16 amino acids. The germline V gene encodes CDR1 MNHEY and CDR2 SVGAGI. The CDR3 spells CASSFWRGQGPREQYF.

The chain carries TRBV12-3 or TRBV12-4 and TRBJ2-5; TCRdb selects TRBD2, and the lack of DNA leaves this call unchecked. CDR3 length: 15 residues. CDR3: CASSSPTSRGETQYF.

This chain links TRBV5-5 with TRBJ2-5; the TCRdb call, TRBD1, lacks DNA for checking. Germline CDR1 and CDR2: SGHKS and YYEKEE (reference sequence). The CDR3 contains 14 residues. This chain's CDR3 is CASSIRDYQETQYF.

The chain has TRBV12-3 or TRBV12-4 and TRBJ1-1. The CDR3 loop spans 15 amino acids. The CDR3 here is CASSLAGSPNTEAFF.